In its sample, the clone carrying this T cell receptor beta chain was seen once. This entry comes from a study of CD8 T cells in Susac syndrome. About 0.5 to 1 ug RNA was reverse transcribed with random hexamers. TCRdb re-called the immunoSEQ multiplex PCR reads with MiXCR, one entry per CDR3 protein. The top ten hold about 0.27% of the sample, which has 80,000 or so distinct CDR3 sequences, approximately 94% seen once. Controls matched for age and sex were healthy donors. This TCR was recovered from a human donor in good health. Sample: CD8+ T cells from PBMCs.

The CDR3 here is CASSQPDRGGTGELFF. In DNA, the CDR3 is TGCGCCAGCAGTCAGCCGGACAGGGGGGGCACCGGGGAGCTGTTTTTT. The chain recombines TRBV23-1 with TRBJ2-2; 10 nucleotides align to TRBD1. TRBV23-1 falls under the ORF class, with uncertain function. Trimming took 3 bases from V and 4 from J; bases not matched to a gene: 5. The CDR3 runs to 16 residues.